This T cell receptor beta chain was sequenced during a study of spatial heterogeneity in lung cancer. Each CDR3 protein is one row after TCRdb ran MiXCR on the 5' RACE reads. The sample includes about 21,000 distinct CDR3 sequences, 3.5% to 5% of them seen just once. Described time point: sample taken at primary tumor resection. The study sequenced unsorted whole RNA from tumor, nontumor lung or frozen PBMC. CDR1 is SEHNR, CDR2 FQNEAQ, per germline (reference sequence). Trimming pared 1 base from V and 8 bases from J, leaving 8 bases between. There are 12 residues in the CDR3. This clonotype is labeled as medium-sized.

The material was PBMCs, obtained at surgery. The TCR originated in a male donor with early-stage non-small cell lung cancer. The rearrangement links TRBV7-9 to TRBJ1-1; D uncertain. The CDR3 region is CASSLGGPEAFF. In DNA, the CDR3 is TGTGCCAGCAGCTTAGGAGGGCCAGAAGCTTTCTTT.